Described below is a single TCR beta chain sequence and its context. The record originates from a study of blood T cell repertoires in COVID-19. Trimming stripped 4 bases from V and 5 bases from J, with 12 bases between. The CDR3 length is 13 residues. Germline V gives CDR1 SGHRS, CDR2 YFSETQ. Sequencing was performed with immunoSEQ multiplex PCR; in TCRdb, only in-frame clones are kept and a portion is missing. This sample yields 300,000 to 400,000 clones, of which around 88% are seen a single time; approximately 1.8% belongs to the top ten. J is TRBJ2-5 and V is TRBV5-1; a weak D match, TRBD1 (6 bases). The source is a woman aged 25 to 39 with COVID-19, enrolled during active disease. Sequenced: peripheral blood. In DNA, the CDR3 is TGCGCCAGCAGCAGCTCAGGGGTGGAGACCCAGTACTTC. This sequence encodes CASSSSGVETQYF.